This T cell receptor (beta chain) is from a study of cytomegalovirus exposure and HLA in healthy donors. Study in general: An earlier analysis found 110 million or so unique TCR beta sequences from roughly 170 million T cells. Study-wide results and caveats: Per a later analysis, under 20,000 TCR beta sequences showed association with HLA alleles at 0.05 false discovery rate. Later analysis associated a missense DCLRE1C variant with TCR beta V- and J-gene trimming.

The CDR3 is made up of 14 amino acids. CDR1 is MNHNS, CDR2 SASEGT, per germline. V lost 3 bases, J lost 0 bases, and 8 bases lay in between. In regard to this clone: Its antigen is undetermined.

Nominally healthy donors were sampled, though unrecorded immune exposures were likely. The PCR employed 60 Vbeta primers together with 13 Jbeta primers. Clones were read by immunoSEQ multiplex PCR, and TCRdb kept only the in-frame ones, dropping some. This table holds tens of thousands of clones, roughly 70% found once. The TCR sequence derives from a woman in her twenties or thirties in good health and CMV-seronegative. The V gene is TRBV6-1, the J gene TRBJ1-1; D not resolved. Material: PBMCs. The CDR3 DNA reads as TGTGCCAGCAGTGAGGGCCGAATGAACACTGAAGCTTTCTTT. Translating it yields CASSEGRMNTEAFF.